This is a list of T cell receptor beta chains from one sample in a study of blood T cell repertoires in COVID-19. Only in-frame clones appear in the TCRdb table, and some are missing; sequencing was by immunoSEQ multiplex PCR. The sample records around 80,000 clones, around 79% being singletons. The sample taken for sequencing was peripheral blood. Receptor source: an elderly man with acute or convalescent COVID-19. Each CDR3 is given with its conserved first and last residue. D genes are given only for firm matches. Some rows mark clone size as missing; the rest say once, few, many or name a class of expanded clone.

>TRBV7-9|.|TRBD1|TRBJ2-3
CASSLVENRGGTDTQYF
>TRBV7-6|.|TRBD1|TRBJ1-5
CASSLRDRSYSNQPQHF
>TRBV12-5|.|TRBD2|TRBJ2-5
CASGFLAGAKETQYF
>TRBV12-3/TRBV12-4|.|.|TRBJ2-5
CASTKNEAETQYF
>TRBV11-2|.|TRBD1|TRBJ1-5
CASSSGGVQPQHF
>TRBV25-1|.|.|TRBJ1-4
CASSEVGATNEKLFF
>TRBV28|.|.|TRBJ1-2
CASREGGRNGYTF
>TRBV27|.|.|TRBJ1-2
CASSLGQGYGYTF
>TRBV5-6|.|TRBD2|TRBJ2-3
CASSSWTSGGLSTDTQYF
>TRBV7-3|.|TRBD1|TRBJ2-3
CASSTFGQGATDTQYF
>TRBV18|.|TRBD1|TRBJ2-5
CASSPGTVKETQYF
>TRBV18|.|TRBD1|TRBJ1-2
CASSPDRGYGYTF
>TRBV7-9|.|.|TRBJ2-2
CASSFFTGPGELFF
>TRBV19|.|.|TRBJ1-5
CASRNGEGQHQPQHF
>TRBV9|few|.|TRBJ1-2
CASTSRNYGYTF
>TRBV6-5|.|.|TRBJ1-4
CASSYSPARGKLFF
>TRBV28|.|.|TRBJ1-2
CASSYRGGYTF
>TRBV29-1|.|TRBD1|TRBJ2-3
CSVAPTGGGGDTQYF
>TRBV9|.|.|TRBJ2-5
CASSVAGQQETQYF
>TRBV11-3|.|.|TRBJ2-3
CASSLGQSTDTQYF
>TRBV10-3|.|.|TRBJ1-5
CAISAGGSNQPQHF
>TRBV11-2|.|TRBD1|TRBJ1-5
CASSLDGQGHQPQHF
>TRBV6-6|.|TRBD2|TRBJ2-1
CASIPGGGVNEQFF
>TRBV12-3/TRBV12-4|.|TRBD2|TRBJ2-7
CASRSTSAEQYF
>TRBV19|.|TRBD1|TRBJ1-5
CASDRTGQTNQPQHF
>TRBV5-4|.|.|TRBJ2-3
CASSLEGGNRGVDTQYF
>TRBV18|.|.|TRBJ2-1
CASSPPDTYNEQFF
>TRBV9|.|TRBD2|TRBJ2-1
CASSGGGWSNEQFF
>TRBV18|.|.|TRBJ1-1
CASSPTANTEAFF
>TRBV10-2|.|TRBD2|TRBJ2-3
CASSEQRGGVADTQYF
>TRBV18|.|TRBD1|TRBJ1-4
CASSPEPRDRDEKLFF
>TRBV2|.|.|TRBJ2-7
CASNEEGASWGEQYF
>TRBV12-3/TRBV12-4|.|TRBD1|TRBJ1-2
CASSPTGNYGYTF
>TRBV7-3|.|.|TRBJ2-3
CASSLRAETDTQYF
>TRBV13|.|TRBD1|TRBJ2-6
CASSFGSGGTNVLTF
>TRBV7-3|once|TRBD2|TRBJ2-1
CASSPTSVQNNEQFF
>TRBV5-4|few|TRBD1|TRBJ2-7
CASSEGQGALYEQYF
>TRBV7-9|few|.|TRBJ1-3
CASSLMAVDSGNTIYF
>TRBV19|.|TRBD1|TRBJ1-2
CASSIGAQGYAYGYTF
>TRBV2|.|.|TRBJ1-2
CASSEETVANYGYTF
>TRBV7-2|.|TRBD1|TRBJ2-1
CASSLQGAGSNEQFF
>TRBV6-5|.|TRBD2|TRBJ2-3
CASRLAGGRADTQYF
>TRBV28|.|.|TRBJ2-3
CASTARGYDWDF
>TRBV27|.|TRBD2|TRBJ2-2
CASRLLAGEYTGELFF
>TRBV5-1|few|.|TRBJ2-5
CASSLDRVGETQYF